Listed here is a single T cell receptor (beta chain). Its cognate antigen has yet to be identified. Nothing much larger sits one base from this clone, and base qualities are not available. Ends trimmed: V by 7 bases, J by 5 bases; bases unmatched to a gene: 4. The germline V gene yields SGDLS for CDR1 and YYNGEE for CDR2. CDR3 length: 14 amino acids, cysteine to phenylalanine. Solely the CDR3 DNA is kept, with 42 bases framed from the first base. One collaborating source in Seattle enrolled patients while the patients were actively infected and followed the patients over time throughout the course of disease. Collaborating institutions collected whole blood in K2EDTA tubes following their own protocols. Collaborator samples were shipped for TCRbeta analysis as frozen whole blood, isolated PBMCs, or DNA extracted from either sample type. This sample is drawn from a study of blood T cell repertoires in COVID-19 (dated by TCRdb to about 2020). The study in broad terms: Collaborator samples came from the United States, Italy and Spain and covered acute and convalescent phases of COVID-19. The samples were drawn from two sources: the first 160 participants of the ongoing ImmuneRACE study, and 1,200 or so subjects contributed by 6 global collaborators. Deeply sampled blood TCRbeta repertoires from subjects exposed to, actively infected with, or recovered from COVID-19 were included in the dataset. Where available, HLA class I and class II types were obtained from metadata supplied by the sample provider rather than from assay-based typing. The repertoires were released in a freely available public database meant as a resource for research on the immune response to SARS-CoV-2. The material from the prospective study consisted of cDNA or gDNA derived from T cells, B-cell-depleted T cells, or PBMCs. Sample metadata almost always included a de-identified subject ID, COVID-19 status, age in years and sex. Summary of the overall study and its limitations: The amount of clinical and demographic metadata varied by source and participant and was provided uncurated.

TCRbeta CDR3 regions were amplified from genomic DNA using the immunoSEQ Assay, a bias-controlled multiplex PCR. The source study handled its data this way. Within the assay, amplification of reference gene primers was used to estimate how many nucleated cells each sample contained. To quantify the absolute abundance of each unique TCRbeta CDR3 rearrangement, sequence reads were collapsed and filtered. Productive Simpson clonality was computed per sample as the square root of Simpson's diversity index over productive rearrangements. This is the immuneACCESS table as TCRdb keeps it, with only in-frame sequences that have V and J called. A part of the clones is gone; compared with another copy, unresolved V genes explain less than half, and the rest is unexplained. For V, J and clone size, that table is used; D and trimming come from the DNA. The sample contains 350,000 to 450,000 clones, 89% of them found a single time. The ten biggest clones cover approximately 1.5% of the sample.

The clonotype originates from a woman between 40 and 55 years old with COVID-19, enrolled during active disease. The specimen was peripheral blood. Here the chain combines TRBV9 and TRBJ2-2; 11 middle bases align to TRBD2. CDR3 loop: CASGIAGGTGELFF. The DNA is TGTGCCAGCGGAATAGCGGGGGGGACCGGGGAGCTGTTTTTT.